A selection of T cell receptor beta chains follows, all from one sample in a study of shared clonotypes between healthy human individuals. Data came from immunoSEQ multiplex PCR; TCRdb stores just in-frame clones and leaves some out. Of 2 million to 2.5 million clones in the sample, less than 95% were seen once. The sequenced sample consisted of naive CD4+ T cells from PBMCs. The receptors originated from a young man in good health. Some clones in this sample may be carry-over from other donors' samples. Both conserved end residues are part of each CDR3. The D gene is left open where the match is weak. Clone size, where shown, is once, few, many, or a class for clones that have expanded.

D	J	V	size	length	CDR3	DNA
TRBD2	TRBJ2-1	TRBV27	-	19	CASSPGLAGGRSSYNEQFF	TGTGCCAGCAGTCCGGGACTAGCGGGAGGGCGGAGCTCCTACAATGAGCAGTTCTTC
-	TRBJ2-4	TRBV4-1	-	16	CASSQDRAASKNIQYF	TGCGCCAGCAGCCAAGATAGGGCAGCCAGTAAAAACATTCAGTACTTC
TRBD2	TRBJ2-7	TRBV6-6	-	15	CASSYSVTSGDEQYF	TGTGCCAGCAGTTACTCGGTCACTAGCGGGGACGAGCAGTACTTC
TRBD2	TRBJ2-7	TRBV15	once	17	CATSEGVAGGPTYEQYF	TGTGCCACCAGCGAGGGGGTAGCGGGAGGGCCTACCTACGAGCAGTACTTC
TRBD2	TRBJ2-1	TRBV27	-	18	CASRLPGLAGRNDNEQFF	TGTGCCAGCAGGCTACCGGGACTAGCGGGAAGAAATGACAATGAGCAGTTCTTC
-	TRBJ1-2	TRBV5-8	-	14	CASSLEPGSYGYTF	TGTGCCAGCAGCTTGGAGCCGGGATCCTATGGCTACACCTTC
-	TRBJ1-2	TRBV28	-	16	CASSLEFLELSLGYTF	TGTGCCAGCAGTTTGGAGTTTTTGGAACTCTCGCTAGGCTACACCTTC
-	TRBJ2-3	TRBV27	-	11	CASISTDTQYF	TGTGCCAGCATCTCAACAGATACGCAGTATTTT
-	TRBJ2-3	TRBV27	-	15	CASSQDRIDTDTQYF	TGTGCCAGCAGCCAGGACAGAATAGACACAGATACGCAGTATTTT
-	TRBJ1-3	TRBV4-3	-	15	CASSQESGAGNTIYF	TGCGCCAGCAGCCAAGAGTCGGGCGCTGGAAACACCATATATTTT
-	TRBJ2-2	TRBV18	-	16	CASSPLSRQHTGELFF	TGTGCCAGCTCACCACTTTCCAGGCAGCACACCGGGGAGCTGTTTTTT
-	TRBJ2-1	TRBV6-6	-	15	CASSPGGPAYNEQFF	TGTGCCAGCAGCCCCGGCGGGCCAGCCTACAATGAGCAGTTCTTC
-	TRBJ2-2	TRBV6-6	-	15	CASSYSGGVTGELFF	TGTGCCAGCAGTTACTCGGGGGGCGTCACCGGGGAGCTGTTTTTT
-	TRBJ1-5	TRBV6-1	-	16	CASSEVGAGAPQPQHF	TGTGCCAGCAGTGAAGTGGGGGCAGGGGCCCCCCAGCCCCAGCATTTT
-	TRBJ1-3	TRBV7-2	-	12	CASSPPGNTIYF	TGTGCCAGCAGCCCCCCGGGAAACACCATATATTTT
-	TRBJ1-1	TRBV15	-	15	CATSRGQGRITEAFF	TGTGCCACCAGCAGAGGTCAGGGACGGATCACTGAAGCTTTCTTT
-	TRBJ1-2	TRBV5-1	-	14	CASSSGGPKYGYTF	TGCGCCAGCAGCTCCGGCGGACCAAAATATGGCTACACCTTC
-	TRBJ1-5	TRBV14	-	12	CASSASNQPQHF	TGTGCCAGCAGCGCCAGCAATCAGCCCCAGCATTTT
-	TRBJ2-1	TRBV11-2	once	13	CASSSDRINEQFF	TGTGCCAGCAGCTCTGACAGGATCAATGAGCAGTTCTTC
-	TRBJ2-5	TRBV7-2	-	11	CASSYTETQYF	TGTGCCAGCAGCTACACGGAGACCCAGTACTTC
-	TRBJ1-2	TRBV4-3	once	13	CASSRTTGYGYTF	TGCGCCAGCAGCCGAACGACGGGCTATGGCTACACCTTC
TRBD1	TRBJ2-7	TRBV28	-	15	CASSLRGTGAYEQYF	TGTGCCAGCAGTTTAAGGGGGACAGGGGCCTACGAGCAGTACTTC
-	TRBJ2-6	TRBV6-5	-	15	CASSSQGSGANVLTF	TGTGCCAGCAGTTCCCAGGGCTCTGGGGCCAACGTCCTGACTTTC
TRBD1	TRBJ2-7	TRBV18	-	13	CASSRQGGYEQYF	TGTGCCAGCTCTAGACAGGGTGGGTACGAGCAGTACTTC
-	TRBJ1-2	TRBV9	-	15	CASSPDSQIPGGYTF	TGTGCCAGCAGCCCAGACTCACAAATTCCGGGCGGCTACACCTTC
-	TRBJ1-1	TRBV4-1	-	16	CASSQEGPRWGNEAFF	TGCGCCAGCAGCCAAGAGGGACCCAGATGGGGGAATGAAGCTTTCTTT
TRBD2	TRBJ2-1	TRBV19	once	17	CASSIAGGRRADNEQFF	TGTGCCAGTAGTATAGCGGGAGGGCGTCGGGCAGACAATGAGCAGTTCTTC
TRBD1	TRBJ2-3	TRBV13	-	19	CASSLGSIPGQGWSDTQYF	TGTGCCAGCAGCTTAGGTTCGATCCCGGGACAGGGGTGGTCCGATACGCAGTATTTT
TRBD1	TRBJ1-3	TRBV5-4	-	15	CASSLDRGLKNTIYF	TGTGCCAGCAGCTTGGACAGGGGTCTAAAAAACACCATATATTTT
-	TRBJ1-2	TRBV28	-	12	CATYRINYGYTF	TGTGCCACTTACAGGATTAACTATGGCTACACCTTC
-	TRBJ2-3	TRBV10-3	-	13	CAIIGENTDTQYF	TGTGCCATCATTGGCGAAAACACAGATACGCAGTATTTT
-	TRBJ1-5	TRBV14	-	14	CASSQADSNQPQHF	TGTGCCAGCAGCCAAGCTGATAGCAATCAGCCCCAGCATTTT
TRBD2	TRBJ2-1	TRBV5-1	-	16	CASNRQAGSRSDEQFF	TGCGCCAGCAACCGACAAGCGGGATCTCGATCAGATGAGCAGTTCTTC
-	TRBJ2-2	TRBV5-1	-	13	CASNPTGSGELFF	TGCGCCAGCAACCCAACAGGGTCCGGGGAGCTGTTTTTT
TRBD1	TRBJ1-5	TRBV6-5	-	14	CASSRRQGRQPQHF	TGTGCCAGCAGCCGCAGACAGGGGCGGCAGCCCCAGCATTTT
TRBD1	TRBJ2-7	TRBV25-1	-	14	CASSFGQGRSEQYF	TGTGCCAGCTCATTCGGACAGGGGAGAAGCGAGCAGTACTTC
-	TRBJ2-3	TRBV5-1	-	16	CASSLGLASSTDTQYF	TGCGCCAGCAGCTTGGGGCTAGCGAGTAGCACAGATACGCAGTATTTT
-	TRBJ1-1	TRBV7-2	few	12	CASSSLGTEAFF	TGTGCCAGCAGCAGTTTAGGCACTGAAGCTTTCTTT
-	TRBJ1-5	TRBV7-3	-	16	CASSFFYPGSNQPQHF	TGTGCCAGCAGCTTTTTTTATCCCGGGAGCAATCAGCCCCAGCATTTT
TRBD1	TRBJ1-6	TRBV27	-	16	CASSPTSTGVGSPLHF	TGTGCCAGCAGTCCGACATCGACAGGGGTTGGTTCACCCCTCCACTTT
TRBD2	TRBJ2-1	TRBV28	few	18	CASSLSWGTSGLYNEQFF	TGTGCCAGCAGTTTATCCTGGGGGACTAGCGGCCTTTACAATGAGCAGTTCTTC
-	TRBJ1-1	TRBV7-9	-	12	CASSSIDTEAFF	TGTGCCAGCAGCTCCATAGACACTGAAGCTTTCTTT
TRBD2	TRBJ2-3	TRBV19	-	14	CASRSGRAADTQYF	TGTGCCAGTAGAAGCGGGAGGGCCGCGGATACGCAGTATTTT
TRBD1	TRBJ2-1	TRBV9	-	15	CASSPQDRGYNEQFF	TGTGCCAGCAGCCCCCAGGACAGGGGCTACAATGAGCAGTTCTTC